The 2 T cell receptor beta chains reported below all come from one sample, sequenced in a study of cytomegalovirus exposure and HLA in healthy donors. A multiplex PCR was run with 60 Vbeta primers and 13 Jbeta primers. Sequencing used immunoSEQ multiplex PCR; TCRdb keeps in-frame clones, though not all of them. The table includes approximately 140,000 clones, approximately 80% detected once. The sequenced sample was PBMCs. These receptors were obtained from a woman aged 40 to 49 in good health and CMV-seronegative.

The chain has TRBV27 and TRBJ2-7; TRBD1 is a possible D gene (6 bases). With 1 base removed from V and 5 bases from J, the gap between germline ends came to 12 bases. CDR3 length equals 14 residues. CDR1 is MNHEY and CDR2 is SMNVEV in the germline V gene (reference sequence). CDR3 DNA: TGTGCCAGCAGTTTATGGGCGAGGGGGAACGAGCAGTACTTC. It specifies CASSLWARGNEQYF.

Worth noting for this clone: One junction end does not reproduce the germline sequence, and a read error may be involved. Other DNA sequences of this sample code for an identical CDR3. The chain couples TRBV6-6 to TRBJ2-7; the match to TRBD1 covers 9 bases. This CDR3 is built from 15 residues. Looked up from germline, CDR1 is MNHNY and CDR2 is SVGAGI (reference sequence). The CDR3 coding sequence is TGTGCCAGCAGTTATGACGGACAGGGGTACCACGAGCAGTATTTC. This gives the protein CASSYDGQGYHEQYF.